This T cell receptor beta chain comes out of a study of cytomegalovirus exposure and HLA in healthy donors. The CDR3 covers 16 residues. Between the trimmed V and J ends, which lost 5 bases and 0 bases, there was a span of 14 bases. Germline CDR1 is SGHTA and CDR2 is FQGNSA. Primers included in the PCR were 60 Vbeta and 13 Jbeta primers. The assay was immunoSEQ multiplex PCR, and TCRdb's table has in-frame clones only and misses some. The sample comprises approximately 88,000 clones, under 85% of which are singletons, and just over 1.4% rests with the top ten. Sequencing input: PBMCs. This rearrangement joins TRBV7-2 to TRBJ2-1, with no clear D. This clonotype was obtained from a male donor in good health and CMV-seronegative. CDR3: CASSALRGSSYNEQFF. The CDR3 coding sequence is TGTGCCAGCAGCGCCCTTCGCGGAAGCTCCTACAATGAGCAGTTCTTC.